This TCR beta chain was identified in a study of shared clonotypes between healthy human individuals. The study, taken as a whole, reports: Among the subsets, naive ones generally showed larger estimated richness than memory ones. Naive CD4 clonotype sharing across four donors was 4% to 5%. Investigators collected only blood, and repertoires in tissues likely differ.

An even split of each subset's genomic DNA across several immunoSEQ plates was performed. Produced via immunoSEQ multiplex PCR; TCRdb's table is partial and in-frame only. Among approximately 840,000 clones, about 96% were seen once, and the ten largest hold under 0.25%. Positively selected for CCR7, the CD45RO-negative cells used as naive CD8 cells excluded terminally differentiated effector memory CD45RA+ cells. The V gene end was trimmed by 0 bases and the J gene end by 8 bases; junction bases not matched to a gene: 4. The CDR3 contains 15 residues. CDR1 is SEHNR, CDR2 FQNEAQ, per germline (reference sequence). To note about this clone: Its antigen is as yet unknown.

This TCR was recovered from a man younger than 40 in good health. The genes are TRBV7-9 and TRBJ2-1; 10 nucleotides agree with TRBD1. Specimen: naive CD8+ T cells sorted from blood. This CDR3 reads CASSLAGQGTDEQFF. CDR3 nucleotides: TGTGCCAGCAGCTTAGCGGGACAGGGGACAGATGAGCAGTTCTTC. Looking up the rest from reference TRBV7-9 and TRBJ2-1 gives the full variable domain: DTGVSQNPRHKITKRGQNVTFRCDPISEHNRLYWYRQTLGQGPEFLTYFQNEAQLEKSRLLSDRFSAERPKGSFSTLEIQRTEQGDSAMYLCASSLAGQGTDEQFFGPGTRLTVL.